The 12 T cell receptor beta chains below all came from one sample that was sequenced in a study of T cell responses to AZD1222 COVID-19 vaccine (dated by TCRdb to about 2021). Read against the paper, the sample's time point label means: about 28 days (+/-7) after the second vaccine dose. The method behind the library was the immunoSEQ multiplex PCR assay. In TCRdb, the immuneACCESS table is reduced to in-frame sequences with V and J assigned. These tables do not hold every clone; where another copy was compared, an unresolved V gene accounts for under half, and the others remain unexplained. Counted in this sample were 150,000 to 200,000 clones; around nine tenths of them appeared once. Clones ranked in the top ten supply 25% to 30% of the sample. The sequencing used peripheral blood, collected 28 days after the second AZD1222 dose. All receptors come from an adult who received the AZD1222 COVID-19 vaccine.

The chain carries TRBV9 and TRBJ2-3; possibly TRBD1 for D (6 bases). The CDR3 runs to 15 residues. V shed 0 bases and J shed 8 bases, with 16 bases lying between them. Germline lookup yields CDR1 SGDLS and CDR2 YYNGEE. The CDR3 loop is CASSVVEVGGSTQYF. The CDR3 DNA follows: TGTGCCAGCAGCGTAGTTGAGGTAGGGGGAAGTACGCAGTATTTT.

This chain connects TRBV7-9 to TRBJ1-2; D uncertain. The germline gives CDR1 SEHNR, CDR2 FQNEAQ (reference sequence). The length of the CDR3 is 12 residues. V was shortened by 2 bases and J by 8 bases, with 9 bases between the two germline ends. CDR3 bases: TGTGCCAGCAGCTTACAGGACCTCGGCTACACCTTC. Its translation is CASSLQDLGYTF.

The rearrangement joins TRBV7-9 to TRBJ2-2; D tentatively reads TRBD1 or TRBD2 (5 bases each). This CDR3 is built from 17 residues. In germline, CDR1 is SEHNR, CDR2 FQNEAQ (reference sequence). V lost 5 bases to trimming and J lost 4 bases, with 20 bases between them. CDR3 coding DNA: TGTGCCAGCAGCCCCTGGGGGTTAGCCGCCGGCACCGGGGAGCTGTTTTTT. Translating it yields CASSPWGLAAGTGELFF.

This clone was seen only a few times. This chain's CDR3 is CASRDSASYNEQFF. The CDR3 DNA is TGTGCCAGCAGGGACTCAGCGTCCTACAATGAGCAGTTCTTC. The chain uses TRBV2 and TRBJ2-1; TRBD2 is a possible D gene (5 bases). V was trimmed by 6 bases and J by 1 base, leaving 10 bases between them. There are 14 residues in the CDR3. Germline CDR1 SNHLY, CDR2 FYNNEI.

This rearrangement joins TRBV6-2 or TRBV6-3 to TRBJ2-1; D is uncertain. This CDR3 comprises 13 residues. V was clipped by 5 bases and J by 9 bases, with 14 bases between them. Per germline, CDR1 MNHEY and CDR2 SVGEGT. The CDR3: CASSALERREQFF. The CDR3 DNA follows: TGTGCCAGCAGTGCCCTTGAGAGGCGTGAGCAGTTCTTC.

This sequence joins TRBV28 and TRBJ1-4; D unresolved. From germline, CDR1 is MDHEN and CDR2 SYDVKM. The germline V and J ends were trimmed by 3 bases and 3 bases, with 2 bases remaining between them. CDR3 size: 12 residues. The DNA of the CDR3 is TGTGCCAGCAGTTTCCCTAATGAAAAACTGTTTTTT. Amino acid sequence: CASSFPNEKLFF.

This clone came up once. The CDR3 reads CATSRDGGTGVFSEQYF. DNA for the CDR3: TGTGCCACCAGCAGAGATGGGGGGACAGGGGTTTTCAGCGAGCAGTACTTC. The chain couples TRBV15 to TRBJ2-7; 10 bases are a match to TRBD1. V lost 0 bases, J lost 6 bases, and 11 bases stayed unmatched. Germline V gene lookup returns CDR1 LNHNV and CDR2 YYDKDF (reference sequence). The CDR3 sequence is 17 residues long. Filled out from reference TRBV15 and TRBJ2-7, the complete variable domain reads DAMVIQNPRYQVTQFGKPVTLSCSQTLNHNVMYWYQQKSSQAPKLLFHYYDKDFNNEADTPDNFQSRRPNTSFCFLDIRSPGLGDTAMYLCATSRDGGTGVFSEQYFGPGTRLTVT.

V is TRBV24-1 and J is TRBJ2-7, with 9 bases that match TRBD1. The germline gives CDR1 KGHDR, CDR2 SFDVKD. Trimming cost V 2 bases and J 1 base; bases outside gene matches: 5. The CDR3 loop spans 16 amino acids. The CDR3 protein is CATSDSGTGNSYEQYF. The CDR3 region has the DNA TGTGCCACCAGTGATTCCGGGACAGGGAATTCCTACGAGCAGTACTTC.

The V and J genes are TRBV28 and TRBJ1-1; weak D call: TRBD1 (5 bases). From germline, CDR1 is MDHEN and CDR2 SYDVKM. The V gene lost 4 bases and the J gene lost 0 bases, with 12 bases spanning the gap. The CDR3 runs to 15 residues. This chain's CDR3 is CASSSGAVLNTEAFF. The CDR3 DNA reads TGTGCCAGCAGTTCCGGGGCCGTCCTGAACACTGAAGCTTTCTTT.

This clone was seen more than once but under ten times. V and J are TRBV2 and TRBJ2-1; 12 nucleotides agree with TRBD2. Germline CDR1 and CDR2: SNHLY and FYNNEI. The CDR3 has 17 residues. V trimming: 1 base; J trimming: 5 bases; junction bases outside the gene matches: 6. In DNA, the CDR3 is TGTGCCAGCAGTGAAGAGGGCGGACTAGCGGGGAACAATGAGCAGTTCTTC. Protein: CASSEEGGLAGNNEQFF. The full variable domain, with the rest looked up from reference TRBV2 and TRBJ2-1, is EPEVTQTPSHQVTQMGQEVILRCVPISNHLYFYWYRQILGQKVEFLVSFYNNEISEKSEIFDDQFSVERPDGSNFTLKIRSTKLEDSAMYFCASSEEGGLAGNNEQFFGPGTRLTVL.

The chain couples TRBV28 to TRBJ2-1, with 13 bases aligning to TRBD2. The CDR3 totals 15 residues. V shed 6 bases, J shed 2 bases, and the junction held 1 base outside the gene matches. Germline values: CDR1 MDHEN, CDR2 SYDVKM. The CDR3 spells CASRLAGGPYNEQFF. The DNA of the CDR3 is TGTGCCAGCAGACTAGCGGGAGGGCCCTACAATGAGCAGTTCTTC.

This clone was counted once. Here the CDR3 reads CASSPGGGSSYNEQFF. In DNA, the CDR3 is TGTGCCAGCAGCCCCGGGGGCGGGAGCTCCTACAATGAGCAGTTCTTC. This rearrangement joins TRBV7-2 to TRBJ2-1; a weak D match, TRBD2 (7 bases). Trimming stripped 5 bases from V and 0 bases from J, with 14 bases between. Germline V gene data show CDR1 as SGHTA and CDR2 as FQGNSA. The CDR3 extends over 16 amino acids.